Here is one T cell receptor beta chain with its context. The antigen is unknown. Time point of the sample: pretreatment peripheral blood. TCRdb's table, derived via immunoSEQ multiplex PCR, lists solely in-frame clones and lacks some. The sample has about 130,000 clones, 84% seen once; the top ten hold 2.5% to 3.5%. The germline CDR1 and CDR2 sequences are SGHDN and FVKESK. The V gene end was trimmed by 2 bases and the J gene end by 2 bases; junction bases not matched to a gene: 3. The CDR3 totals 15 residues. The source of the sample is a study of PD-L1 blockade in urothelial cancer. Study as a whole: Analyses used blood from 3 weeks (second dose) and 6 weeks after treatment start. Study-wide results and limits: Tumor-linked clones in blood grew more by 3 weeks in durable-benefit patients.

This chain joins TRBV14 and TRBJ2-3; TRBD2 matches 8 bases. Sequencing used PBMCs, obtained around atezolizumab (anti-PD-L1) treatment. The clonotype was recovered from a man aged 50-59 years with urothelial cancer. The CDR3 coding sequence is TGTGCCAGCAGCCAACTAGCGGGCATCACAGATACGCAGTATTTT. Its protein product is CASSQLAGITDTQYF. The full variable domain, in which reference TRBV14 and TRBJ2-3 provide the parts outside the CDR3, is EAGVTQFPSHSVIEKGQTVTLRCDPISGHDNLYWYRRVMGKEIKFLLHFVKESKQDESGMPNNRFLAERTGGTYSTLKVQPAELEDSGVYFCASSQLAGITDTQYFGPGTRLTVL.